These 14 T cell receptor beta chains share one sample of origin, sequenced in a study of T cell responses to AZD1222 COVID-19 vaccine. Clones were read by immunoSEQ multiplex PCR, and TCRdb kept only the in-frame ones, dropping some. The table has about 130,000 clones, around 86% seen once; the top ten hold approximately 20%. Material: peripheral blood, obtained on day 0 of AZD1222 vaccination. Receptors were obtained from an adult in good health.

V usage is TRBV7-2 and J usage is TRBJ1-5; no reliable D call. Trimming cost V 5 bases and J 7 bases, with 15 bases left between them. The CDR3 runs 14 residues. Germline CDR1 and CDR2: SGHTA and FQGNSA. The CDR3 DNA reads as TGTGCCAGCAGCCCTACCTCCCTAGGGCAGCCCCAGCATTTT. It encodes CASSPTSLGQPQHF.

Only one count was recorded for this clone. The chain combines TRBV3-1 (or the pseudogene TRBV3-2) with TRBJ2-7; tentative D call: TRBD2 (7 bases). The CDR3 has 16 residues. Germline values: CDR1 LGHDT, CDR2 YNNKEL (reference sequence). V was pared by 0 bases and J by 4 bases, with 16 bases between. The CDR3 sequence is CASSQDAGALSYEQYF. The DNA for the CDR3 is TGTGCCAGCAGCCAAGATGCGGGGGCGCTATCTTACGAGCAGTACTTC.

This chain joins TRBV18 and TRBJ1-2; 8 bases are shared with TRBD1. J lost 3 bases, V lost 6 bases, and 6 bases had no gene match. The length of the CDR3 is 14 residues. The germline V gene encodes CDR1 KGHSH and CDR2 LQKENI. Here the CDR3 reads CASSPDRGDYGYTF. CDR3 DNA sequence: TGTGCCAGCTCCCCAGACAGGGGAGACTATGGCTACACCTTC.

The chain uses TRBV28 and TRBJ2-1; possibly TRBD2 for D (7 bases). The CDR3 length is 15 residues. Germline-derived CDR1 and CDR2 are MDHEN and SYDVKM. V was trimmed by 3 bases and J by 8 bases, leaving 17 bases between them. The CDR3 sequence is CASSLGGQGWHEQFF. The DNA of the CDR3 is TGTGCCAGCAGTTTGGGGGGGCAGGGGTGGCATGAGCAGTTCTTC.

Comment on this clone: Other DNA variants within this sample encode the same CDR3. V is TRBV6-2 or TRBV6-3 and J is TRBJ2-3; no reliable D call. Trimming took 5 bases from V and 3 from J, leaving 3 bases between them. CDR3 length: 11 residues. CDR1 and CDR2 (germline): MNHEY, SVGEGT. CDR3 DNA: TGTGCCAGCAGTGATACAGATACGCAGTATTTT. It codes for CASSDTDTQYF.

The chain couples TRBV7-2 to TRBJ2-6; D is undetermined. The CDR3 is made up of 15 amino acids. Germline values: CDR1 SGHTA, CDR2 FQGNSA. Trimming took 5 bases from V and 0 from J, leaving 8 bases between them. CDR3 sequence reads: CASSPLNSGANVLTF. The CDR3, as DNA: TGTGCCAGCAGCCCGTTAAACTCTGGGGCCAACGTCCTGACTTTC.

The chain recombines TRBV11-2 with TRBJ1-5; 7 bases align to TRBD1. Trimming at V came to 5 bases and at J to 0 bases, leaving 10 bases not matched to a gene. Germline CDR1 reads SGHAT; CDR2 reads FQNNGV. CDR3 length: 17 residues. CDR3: CASSPRAGGNSNQPQHF. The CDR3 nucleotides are TGTGCCAGCAGCCCTAGGGCAGGGGGGAATAGCAATCAGCCCCAGCATTTT.

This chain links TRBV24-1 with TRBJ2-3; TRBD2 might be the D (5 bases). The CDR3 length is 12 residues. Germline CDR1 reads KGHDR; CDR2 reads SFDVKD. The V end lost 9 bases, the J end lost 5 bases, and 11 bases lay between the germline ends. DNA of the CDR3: TGTGCCACCGGCGACGGAGGAGATACGCAGTATTTT. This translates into CATGDGGDTQYF.

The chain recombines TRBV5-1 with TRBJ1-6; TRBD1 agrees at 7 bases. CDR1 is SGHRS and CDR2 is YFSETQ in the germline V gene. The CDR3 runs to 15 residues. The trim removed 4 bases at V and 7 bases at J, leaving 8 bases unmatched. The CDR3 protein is CASSLQTGTNSPLHF. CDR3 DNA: TGCGCCAGCAGCCTACAGACAGGGACCAATTCACCCCTCCACTTT.

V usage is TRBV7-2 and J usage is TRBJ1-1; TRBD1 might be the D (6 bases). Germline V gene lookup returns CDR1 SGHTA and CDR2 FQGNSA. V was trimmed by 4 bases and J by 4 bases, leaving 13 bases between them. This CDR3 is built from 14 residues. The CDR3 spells CASSYTGGRTEAFF. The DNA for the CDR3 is TGTGCCAGCAGCTATACCGGGGGCCGCACTGAAGCTTTCTTT. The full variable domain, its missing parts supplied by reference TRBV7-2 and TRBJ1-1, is GAGVSQSPSNKVTEKGKDVELRCDPISGHTALYWYRQSLGQGLEFLIYFQGNSAPDKSGLPSDRFSAERTGGSVSTLTIQRTQQEDSAVYLCASSYTGGRTEAFFGQGTRLTVV.

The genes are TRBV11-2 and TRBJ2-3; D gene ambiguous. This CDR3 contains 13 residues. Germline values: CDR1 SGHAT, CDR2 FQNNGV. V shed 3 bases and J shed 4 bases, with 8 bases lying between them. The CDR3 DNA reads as TGTGCCAGCAGCTTGGGGTGGGCAGATACGCAGTATTTT. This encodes CASSLGWADTQYF.

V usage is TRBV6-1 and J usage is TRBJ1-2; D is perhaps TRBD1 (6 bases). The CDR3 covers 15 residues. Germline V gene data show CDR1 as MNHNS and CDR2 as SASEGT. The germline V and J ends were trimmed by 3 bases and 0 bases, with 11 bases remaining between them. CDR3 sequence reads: CASSERGAANYGYTF. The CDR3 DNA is TGTGCCAGCAGTGAGCGGGGGGCAGCTAACTATGGCTACACCTTC.

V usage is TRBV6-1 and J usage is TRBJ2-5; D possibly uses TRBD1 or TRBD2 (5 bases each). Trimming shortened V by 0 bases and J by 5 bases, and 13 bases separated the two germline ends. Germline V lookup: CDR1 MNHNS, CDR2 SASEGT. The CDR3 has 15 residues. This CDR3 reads CASSEAKSGRETQYF. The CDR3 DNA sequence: TGTGCCAGCAGTGAAGCGAAGTCGGGGCGGGAGACCCAGTACTTC.

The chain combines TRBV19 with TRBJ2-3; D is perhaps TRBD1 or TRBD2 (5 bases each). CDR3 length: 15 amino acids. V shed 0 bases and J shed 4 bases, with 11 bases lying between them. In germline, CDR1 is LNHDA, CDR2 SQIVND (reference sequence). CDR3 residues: CASSIDMGESDTQYF. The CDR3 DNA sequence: TGTGCCAGTAGTATAGATATGGGGGAGTCAGATACGCAGTATTTT.